Listed below are T cell receptor beta chains from one sample, sequenced in a study of graft-versus-host responses after intestinal transplantation. The antigens of these receptors remain unknown. Repertoires were generated with immunoSEQ multiplex PCR, while TCRdb's copy carries only in-frame clones and drops some. The repertoire holds some 140,000 clones, with around 90% as singletons. The sample consisted of unstimulated CD4+ T cells sorted from spleen or lymph node cells, taken before intestinal transplant. These receptors were taken from a human donor who received an intestinal transplant. Each CDR3 is given with its conserved first and last residue. The D gene is left open where the match is weak. Clone size is given for some rows only: seen once, a few or many times, or a class if the clone is expanded.

V gene	J gene	D gene	clone size	CDR3 protein	CDR3 DNA
TRBV4-1	TRBJ2-3	-	-	CASSQVPPGGVKKGTDTQYF	TGCGCCAGCAGCCAAGTCCCTCCGGGCGGGGTCAAAAAGGGCACAGATACGCAGTATTTT
TRBV9	TRBJ1-4	TRBD1	-	CASSARWNRGNEKLFF	TGTGCCAGCAGCGCCCGGTGGAACAGGGGAAATGAAAAACTGTTTTTT
TRBV9	TRBJ2-5	-	-	CASSVGGLETQYF	TGTGCCAGCAGCGTAGGGGGTTTGGAGACCCAGTACTTC
TRBV6-5	TRBJ1-2	TRBD1	-	CASSYSRQGAGYTF	TGTGCCAGCAGTTACTCGCGTCAGGGGGCCGGCTACACCTTC
TRBV9	TRBJ2-7	TRBD1	-	CASSVVAGGSYEQYF	TGTGCCAGCAGCGTAGTTGCAGGGGGCTCCTACGAGCAGTACTTC
TRBV7-8	TRBJ2-1	TRBD2	-	CASSLIGGTSPYNEQFF	TGTGCCAGCAGCTTAATCGGCGGGACTAGCCCCTACAATGAGCAGTTCTTC
TRBV5-4	TRBJ1-6	-	-	CASSLRTDNSPLHF	TGTGCCAGCAGCCTTAGGACGGATAATTCACCCCTCCACTTT
TRBV15	TRBJ2-1	-	-	CATSREQEQFF	TGTGCCACCAGCAGAGAACAGGAGCAGTTCTTC
TRBV30	TRBJ2-7	-	-	CAWTLWGGRSGSSYEQYF	TGTGCCTGGACGCTGTGGGGGGGGCGATCGGGAAGCTCCTACGAGCAGTACTTC
TRBV5-1	TRBJ2-5	TRBD2	-	CASSLGLAGFQETQYF	TGCGCCAGCAGCTTGGGACTAGCGGGGTTCCAAGAGACCCAGTACTTC
TRBV28	TRBJ1-5	-	-	CASSLRGRGSNQPQHF	TGTGCCAGCAGTTTAAGGGGCAGGGGAAGCAATCAGCCCCAGCATTTT
TRBV4-1	TRBJ2-1	TRBD2	-	CASSHYTGGLTVRSYNEQFF	TGCGCCAGCAGCCATTACACGGGAGGGTTAACGGTGAGGTCCTACAATGAGCAGTTCTTC
TRBV6-5	TRBJ2-1	-	-	CPDGSKGDNEQFF	TGTCCAGACGGGTCAAAAGGGGACAATGAGCAGTTCTTC
TRBV6-1	TRBJ1-6	-	-	CASSEMGRSPLHF	TGTGCCAGCAGTGAAATGGGGAGATCACCCCTCCACTTT
TRBV18	TRBJ1-2	TRBD1	-	CASSPGQGTNYGYTF	TGTGCCAGCTCACCGGGACAGGGGACGAACTATGGCTACACCTTC
TRBV5-6	TRBJ1-3	-	-	CASSFGGSGNTIYF	TGTGCCAGCAGCTTCGGTGGGTCTGGAAACACCATATATTTT
TRBV4-1	TRBJ2-6	-	-	CASSQVGQTRFPGANVLTF	TGCGCCAGCAGCCAAGTAGGACAGACTAGGTTCCCTGGGGCCAACGTCCTGACTTTC
TRBV7-2	TRBJ2-7	-	once	CASSLQGFSYEQYF	TGTGCCAGCAGCTTACAGGGCTTTAGCTACGAGCAGTACTTC
TRBV5-4	TRBJ2-7	TRBD2	-	CASSLGRGRNPYEQYF	TGTGCCAGCAGCTTGGGGCGCGGGAGGAACCCCTACGAGCAGTACTTC
TRBV19	TRBJ2-1	TRBD2	-	CASSIDSGSYSYNEQFF	TGTGCCAGTAGTATAGATAGCGGGAGCTACTCCTACAATGAGCAGTTCTTC
TRBV7-2	TRBJ1-4	-	-	CASSSVTGLSEKLFF	TGTGCCAGCAGCTCCGTAACAGGGTTGAGTGAAAAACTGTTTTTT
TRBV7-8	TRBJ2-6	-	-	CASSLASRGRARSGANVLTF	TGTGCCAGCAGCCTAGCGTCAAGGGGGAGGGCGCGCTCTGGGGCCAACGTCCTGACTTTC
TRBV6-5	TRBJ1-1	-	-	CASSYFRSTNSEAFF	TGTGCCAGCAGTTACTTCCGGTCTACTAATTCTGAAGCTTTCTTT
TRBV4-2	TRBJ2-4	TRBD2	-	CASSRAGGSSPLAKNIQYF	TGTGCCAGCAGCCGAGCGGGAGGGTCCTCCCCCCTAGCCAAAAACATTCAGTACTTC
TRBV5-1	TRBJ1-1	-	-	CASSLGGLNTEAFF	TGCGCCAGCAGCTTGGGGGGCTTGAACACTGAAGCTTTCTTT
TRBV27	TRBJ1-6	-	-	CASSDRRSTPLHF	TGTGCCAGCAGTGACAGGCGATCAACACCCCTCCACTTT
TRBV9	TRBJ2-1	-	-	CASSFQTSGVGSAYNEQFF	TGTGCCAGCAGCTTCCAGACTAGTGGGGTGGGAAGTGCCTACAATGAGCAGTTCTTC
TRBV19	TRBJ1-3	-	-	CASSLDGGAVSGNTIYF	TGTGCCAGTAGTCTAGACGGGGGGGCCGTCTCTGGAAACACCATATATTTT
TRBV19	TRBJ1-1	-	once	CASSYSTITPRQVNTEALF	TGTGCCAGTAGCTATTCCACGATCACCCCGCGACAGGTGAACACTGAAGCTCTCTTT
TRBV28	TRBJ2-3	TRBD1	-	CASSFHGTGPDTQYF	TGTGCCAGCAGTTTTCACGGGACAGGGCCAGATACGCAGTATTTT
TRBV6-1	TRBJ2-5	-	-	CASSERFREQYF	TGTGCCAGCAGTGAAAGGTTTCGGGAGCAGTACTTC
TRBV7-2	TRBJ2-7	TRBD2	once	CASSSRAGGPGEQYF	TGTGCCAGCAGCTCTAGAGCGGGAGGGCCTGGCGAGCAGTACTTC
TRBV5-1	TRBJ1-1	-	-	CASSLEGISWVDTEAFF	TGCGCCAGCAGCTTGGAGGGGATCAGTTGGGTTGACACTGAAGCTTTCTTT
TRBV6-6	TRBJ2-7	-	-	CASSRSEAPEQYF	TGTGCCAGCAGTCGTTCGGAGGCGCCCGAGCAGTACTTC
TRBV2	TRBJ2-1	TRBD1	-	CASIRQGAYNEQFF	TGTGCCAGCATTCGACAGGGGGCCTACAATGAGCAGTTCTTC
TRBV5-4	TRBJ2-1	-	-	CASSFRPSGEQFF	TGTGCCAGCAGCTTCCGCCCCAGCGGCGAGCAGTTCTTC
TRBV4-1	TRBJ2-7	-	-	CASSRGRGNPNYEQYF	TGCGCCAGCAGCCGGGGTCGCGGGAACCCCAACTACGAGCAGTACTTC
TRBV7-8	TRBJ1-2	-	-	CASSLAPYGDYGYTF	TGTGCCAGCAGCTTAGCGCCGTATGGGGACTATGGCTACACCTTC
TRBV6-6	TRBJ1-1	-	-	CATQDGNTEAFF	TGTGCCACCCAGGACGGGAACACTGAAGCTTTCTTT
TRBV7-9	TRBJ1-4	-	-	CASSGDGNEKLFF	TGTGCCAGCAGCGGGGACGGGAATGAAAAACTGTTTTTT
TRBV29-1	TRBJ2-5	-	-	CSVGPNTGPSYF	TGCAGCGTTGGACCCAATACAGGTCCTTCGTACTTC
TRBV9	TRBJ2-7	-	-	CASSVSGQSGEQYF	TGTGCCAGCAGCGTTAGCGGTCAGTCGGGGGAGCAGTACTTC
TRBV7-2	TRBJ2-1	TRBD2	-	CASSLWVLAGEYNEQFF	TGTGCCAGCAGCTTATGGGTACTAGCGGGAGAGTACAATGAGCAGTTCTTC
TRBV5-6	TRBJ2-1	-	-	CASSLSPYNEQFF	TGTGCCAGCAGCTTGAGTCCTTACAATGAGCAGTTCTTC
TRBV27	TRBJ2-1	-	-	CASSLFNEQFF	TGTGCCAGCAGTTTATTCAATGAGCAGTTCTTC
TRBV9	TRBJ2-7	TRBD1	few	CASSAGQGTHEQYF	TGTGCCAGCAGCGCCGGACAGGGTACCCACGAGCAGTACTTC
TRBV6-5	TRBJ2-7	TRBD1	-	CASSSQGQVYEQYF	TGTGCCAGCAGTTCACAAGGACAGGTCTACGAGCAGTACTTC
TRBV5-4	TRBJ1-1	TRBD1	-	CASSSGTANTEAFF	TGTGCCAGCAGCTCCGGGACAGCTAACACTGAAGCTTTCTTT
TRBV7-3	TRBJ2-1	-	-	CASSLNSRNEQFF	TGTGCCAGCAGCTTAAATAGCCGCAATGAGCAGTTCTTC
TRBV19	TRBJ2-6	TRBD2	once	CASNPGGAGANVLTF	TGTGCCAGTAACCCCGGGGGGGCTGGGGCCAACGTCCTGACTTTC
TRBV5-1	TRBJ2-3	-	-	CASRRDISTDTQYF	TGCGCCAGCAGGCGGGACATTAGCACAGATACGCAGTATTTT
TRBV5-6	TRBJ2-7	-	-	CASSLVSAGVPYEQYF	TGTGCCAGCAGCTTGGTCAGCGCTGGGGTTCCCTACGAGCAGTACTTC
TRBV27	TRBJ2-1	-	-	CASSFNVAGLAGQFF	TGTGCCAGCAGTTTTAATGTCGCCGGGCTGGCGGGGCAGTTCTTC
TRBV4-3	TRBJ1-4	-	-	CASRGGGSNEKLFF	TGCGCCAGCAGGGGAGGGGGGTCAAATGAAAAACTGTTTTTT
TRBV7-2	TRBJ2-2	-	-	CASSFLLWGTGEDGELFF	TGTGCCAGCAGCTTTCTGTTGTGGGGGACGGGTGAGGACGGGGAGCTGTTTTTT
TRBV6-6	TRBJ2-2	TRBD1	-	CASSLAILQGAGELFF	TGTGCCAGCAGTTTAGCTATCTTACAGGGGGCCGGGGAGCTGTTTTTT
TRBV7-2	TRBJ2-5	-	-	CASSLFPSRGSTQYF	TGTGCCAGCAGCCTCTTCCCTTCACGGGGTTCGACCCAGTACTTC
TRBV10-3	TRBJ1-1	TRBD1	few	CATTGNGDTEAFF	TGTGCCACGACAGGGAATGGGGACACTGAAGCTTTCTTT